This TCR beta chain was sequenced in a study of blood T cell repertoires in COVID-19. Study as a whole: The study drew acute and convalescent COVID-19 samples from the United States, Italy and Spain. The cDNA or gDNA used as material had been derived from T cells, B-cell-depleted T cells, or PBMCs.

Germline-derived CDR1 and CDR2 are MGHRA and YSYEKL. The CDR3 runs to 18 residues. V was trimmed by 2 bases and J by 0 bases, leaving 17 bases between them. Authors' analysis steps: Using reference gene primer amplification, nucleated cell counts were estimated. Assay used: immunoSEQ multiplex PCR; TCRdb lists only in-frame clones, some missing. Clone size and V and J calls were adopted from that table, with D and trimming inferred from the DNA. The table lists about 120,000 clones, about 70% of them singletons. The J gene is TRBJ2-1, the V gene TRBV4-1, with D unresolved. The source is an older woman with acute or convalescent COVID-19. The specimen sequenced was peripheral blood. The CDR3 DNA follows: TGCGCCAGCAGCCAACTATGGGCTTTAGGTGTCTCCTACAATGAGCAGTTCTTC. Translating gives CASSQLWALGVSYNEQFF.